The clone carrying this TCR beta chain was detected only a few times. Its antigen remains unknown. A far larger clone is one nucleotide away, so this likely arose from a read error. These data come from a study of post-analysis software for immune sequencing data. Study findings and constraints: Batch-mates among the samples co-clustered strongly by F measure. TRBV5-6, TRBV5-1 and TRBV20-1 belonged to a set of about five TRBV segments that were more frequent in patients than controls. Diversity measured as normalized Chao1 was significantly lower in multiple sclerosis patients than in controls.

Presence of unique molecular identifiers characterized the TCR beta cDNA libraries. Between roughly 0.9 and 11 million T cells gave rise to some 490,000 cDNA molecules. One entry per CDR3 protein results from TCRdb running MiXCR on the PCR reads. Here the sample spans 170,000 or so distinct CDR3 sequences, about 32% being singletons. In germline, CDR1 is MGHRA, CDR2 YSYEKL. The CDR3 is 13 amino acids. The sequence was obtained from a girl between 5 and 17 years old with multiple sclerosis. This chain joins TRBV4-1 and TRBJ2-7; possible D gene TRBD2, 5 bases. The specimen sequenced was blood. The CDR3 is CASSQGSSYAQYF. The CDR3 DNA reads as TGCGCCAGCAGCCAGGGGAGCTCCTACGCGCAGTACTTC.